This passage covers 28 T cell receptor beta chains from one sample sequenced in a study of shared clonotypes between healthy human individuals. Naive CD8 cells lacked CD45RO and underwent positive selection for CCR7, leaving out terminally differentiated effector memory CD45RA+ cells. Produced via immunoSEQ multiplex PCR; TCRdb's table is partial and in-frame only. The repertoire holds under 600,000 clones, with 95% to 98% as singletons. Specimen: naive CD8+ T cells sorted from blood. The receptors stem from a man between 25 and 39 years old in good health.

This chain connects TRBV5-1 to TRBJ2-2; 13 bases line up with TRBD2. Germline lookup yields CDR1 SGHRS and CDR2 YFSETQ. The CDR3 loop spans 18 amino acids. V lost 5 bases, J lost 2 bases, and 9 bases stayed unmatched. This CDR3 reads CASRIWGLAGFNTGELFF. DNA for the CDR3: TGCGCCAGCAGAATATGGGGACTAGCGGGGTTCAACACCGGGGAGCTGTTTTTT.

The chain couples TRBV7-6 to TRBJ2-2; 11 nucleotides line up with TRBD2. The CDR3 loop spans 21 amino acids. The trim removed 1 base at V and 2 bases at J, leaving 15 bases unmatched. CDR1 is SGHVS, CDR2 FNYEAQ, per germline. The CDR3 loop reads CASSLVTRLAGLPANTGELFF. The DNA of the CDR3 is TGTGCCAGCAGCTTAGTGACAAGACTAGCGGGATTACCCGCCAACACCGGGGAGCTGTTTTTT.

The chain uses TRBV4-1 and TRBJ1-1, with 11 bases identical to TRBD1. Germline V lookup: CDR1 MGHRA, CDR2 YSYEKL. V lost 2 bases, J lost 9 bases, and 8 bases stayed unmatched. This CDR3 has 15 amino acids. The CDR3 spells CASSQSWTGGQKAFF. The CDR3 nucleotides are TGCGCCAGCAGCCAATCTTGGACAGGGGGCCAAAAAGCTTTCTTT.

CDR3 DNA: TGTGCCACCAGCAGACCACAGGGAACCTCCTACGAGCAGTACTTC. Translating it yields CATSRPQGTSYEQYF. The rearrangement joins TRBV15 to TRBJ2-7, with a possible D match to TRBD1 (6 bases). V lost 2 bases and J 0 bases, leaving 11 bases between the germline ends. This CDR3 contains 15 residues. Germline-derived CDR1 and CDR2 are LNHNV and YYDKDF (reference sequence). Combining the CDR3 with reference TRBV15 and TRBJ2-7 gives the whole variable domain DAMVIQNPRYQVTQFGKPVTLSCSQTLNHNVMYWYQQKSSQAPKLLFHYYDKDFNNEADTPDNFQSRRPNTSFCFLDIRSPGLGDTAMYLCATSRPQGTSYEQYFGPGTRLTVT.

The chain has TRBV10-2 and TRBJ2-6; D is uncertain. V was cut by 6 bases and J by 0 bases, with 0 bases left in between. CDR1 WSHSY and CDR2 SAAADI come from the germline V gene. This CDR3 spans 12 amino acids. Here the CDR3 reads CASSSGANVLTF. The DNA of the CDR3 is TGCGCCAGCAGCTCTGGGGCCAACGTCCTGACTTTC.

The chain employs TRBV29-1 and TRBJ2-1, with 11 bases lining up with TRBD2. CDR1 is SQVTM and CDR2 is ANQGSEA in the germline V gene. The CDR3 length is 15 residues. Trimming removed 4 bases from V and 9 bases from J; junction bases left unmatched: 11. The CDR3 DNA reads TGCAGCGTTGTAACTAGCGGGAGAGTTCCGGCTGAGCAGTTCTTC. Its translation: CSVVTSGRVPAEQFF.

V is TRBV2 and J is TRBJ2-3, with 12 positions matching TRBD2. The germline V gene has CDR1 SNHLY and CDR2 FYNNEI. The CDR3 loop spans 18 amino acids. J lost 0 bases, V lost 3 bases, and 7 bases had no gene match. The CDR3 bases are TGTGCCAGCAGTGAGACTAGCGGGAGAGAGTTCAGCACAGATACGCAGTATTTT. Its protein is CASSETSGREFSTDTQYF.

This chain uses TRBV7-6 with TRBJ2-3; 9 nucleotides line up with TRBD2. This CDR3 has 15 amino acids. Trimming at V came to 3 bases and at J to 3 bases, leaving 4 bases not matched to a gene. The germline V gene encodes CDR1 SGHVS and CDR2 FNYEAQ. CDR3 coding DNA: TGTGCCAGCAGCTTCGAGACTAGCGGTACAGATACGCAGTATTTT. Its translation: CASSFETSGTDTQYF. The variable domain in full, completed from reference TRBV7-6 and TRBJ2-3, reads GAGVSQSPRYKVTKRGQDVALRCDPISGHVSLYWYRQALGQGPEFLTYFNYEAQQDKSGLPNDRFSAERPEGSISTLTIQRTEQRDSAMYRCASSFETSGTDTQYFGPGTRLTVL.

The CDR3 bases are TGTGCCAGCAGCGCCGGGGGCGTCTTCGAGCAGTACTTC. Translation: CASSAGGVFEQYF. This rearrangement joins TRBV11-1 to TRBJ2-7, with D perhaps assigned TRBD1 or TRBD2 (6 bases each). The length of the CDR3 is 13 residues. The germline V gene has CDR1 SGHAT and CDR2 FQDESV (reference sequence). Deletions cut 5 bases from V and 6 bases from J, with 14 bases between.

The chain employs TRBV7-6 and TRBJ2-1, with D perhaps TRBD1 or TRBD2 (5 bases each). The CDR3 covers 12 residues. Trimming stripped 4 bases from V and 9 bases from J, with 10 bases between. Germline values: CDR1 SGHVS, CDR2 FNYEAQ. The CDR3 here is CASSWGAGEQFF. CDR3 in DNA: TGTGCCAGCAGCTGGGGCGCGGGTGAGCAGTTCTTC.

The chain employs TRBV28 and TRBJ2-7; 8 nucleotides line up with TRBD2. The germline V gene encodes CDR1 MDHEN and CDR2 SYDVKM. Losses at the gene ends were 5 bases for V and 2 bases for J; bases not matched to a gene: 5. The CDR3 spans 14 residues. DNA of the CDR3: TGTGCCAGCAGTCTGGGACTAGATACCTACGAGCAGTACTTC. The encoded protein is CASSLGLDTYEQYF. The whole variable domain, remainder taken from reference TRBV28 and TRBJ2-7, is DVKVTQSSRYLVKRTGEKVFLECVQDMDHENMFWYRQDPGLGLRLIYFSYDVKMKEKGDIPEGYSVSREKKERFSLILESASTNQTSMYLCASSLGLDTYEQYFGPGTRLTVT.

This chain connects TRBV9 to TRBJ2-1; 7 bases match TRBD1. V gave up 2 bases and J gave up 3 bases; unmatched junction bases: 11. The length of the CDR3 is 17 residues. In germline, CDR1 is SGDLS, CDR2 YYNGEE. In DNA form, the CDR3 reads TGTGCCAGCAGCGTGCATACAGGGGCGATTATCTACAATGAGCAGTTCTTC. It specifies CASSVHTGAIIYNEQFF.

This clone was observed a single time. This rearrangement joins TRBV15 to TRBJ1-5; weak D call: TRBD1 (5 bases). With 0 bases removed from V and 6 bases from J, the gap between germline ends came to 12 bases. The CDR3 has 15 residues. The germline V gene has CDR1 LNHNV and CDR2 YYDKDF (reference sequence). CDR3 protein: CATSRDRGVGQPQHF. In DNA form, the CDR3 reads TGTGCCACCAGCAGAGATCGGGGGGTGGGTCAGCCCCAGCATTTT.

CDR3 DNA: TGTGCCAGCAGGCGGGACCGAAGCTACGAGCAGTACTTC. This codes for CASRRDRSYEQYF. The chain recombines TRBV5-4 with TRBJ2-7, with D perhaps TRBD2 (6 bases). Germline V gene lookup returns CDR1 SGHNT and CDR2 YYREEE (reference sequence). Between the trimmed V and J ends, which lost 5 bases and 3 bases, there was a span of 12 bases. This CDR3 has 13 residues.

This clone was observed a single time. The chain has TRBV7-6 and TRBJ1-1; D possibly corresponds to TRBD1 (6 bases). Between the trimmed V and J ends, which lost 5 bases and 4 bases, there was a span of 17 bases. The germline gives CDR1 SGHVS, CDR2 FNYEAQ. The CDR3 is 15 amino acids. This CDR3 is CASSTRGGAFTEAFF. CDR3 bases: TGTGCCAGCAGCACCCGCGGGGGCGCGTTCACTGAAGCTTTCTTT.

The chain links TRBV7-6 to TRBJ2-7, with TRBD2 as a possible D gene (5 bases). This CDR3 has 16 amino acids. Germline V gene data show CDR1 as SGHVS and CDR2 as FNYEAQ. V lost 5 bases, J lost 7 bases, and 24 bases lay in between. The CDR3 DNA reads as TGTGCCAGCAGCCCGAGCCCCACGGCCCGGTCGGGGGAGCAGTACTTC. This codes for CASSPSPTARSGEQYF.

This clone was detected once. The same CDR3 is also encoded by other DNA sequences in this sample. The chain uses TRBV9 and TRBJ2-1; D call uncertain. CDR1 and CDR2 (germline): SGDLS, YYNGEE. Between the trimmed V and J ends, which lost 0 bases and 2 bases, there was a span of 3 bases. This CDR3 is built from 13 residues. CDR3 residues: CASSVAAYNEQFF. For the CDR3, the DNA is TGTGCCAGCAGCGTAGCCGCCTACAATGAGCAGTTCTTC.

The V and J genes are TRBV10-1 and TRBJ2-7, with 9 bases that match TRBD1. The V and J ends lost 2 bases and 4 bases, in that order; junction bases with no gene match: 3. The CDR3 is 14 amino acids. CDR1 and CDR2 from the germline V gene are WNHNN and SYGVQD (reference sequence). The CDR3 spells CASSERTGAYEQYF. CDR3 bases: TGCGCCAGCAGTGAGAGGACAGGGGCGTACGAGCAGTACTTC.

This clone was observed a single time. V and J are TRBV28 and TRBJ2-3, with 8 bases aligning to TRBD2. This CDR3 contains 14 residues. Germline CDR1 and CDR2: MDHEN and SYDVKM. CDR3 DNA sequence: TGTGCTCCAAGAAGCGGGAGTTTCTCAGATACGCAGTATTTT. Translation: CAPRSGSFSDTQYF.

This rearrangement joins TRBV6-1 to TRBJ2-7; D may be TRBD1 (6 bases). V lost 4 bases, J lost 0 bases, and 10 bases lay in between. The germline V gene encodes CDR1 MNHNS and CDR2 SASEGT. This CDR3 contains 14 residues. CDR3: CASSVWDTSYEQYF. The CDR3 region has the DNA TGTGCCAGCAGTGTGTGGGACACCTCCTACGAGCAGTACTTC.

This clone was seen only once. This chain joins TRBV7-9 and TRBJ1-3, with a tentative D call TRBD1 (5 bases). This CDR3 region has 18 residues. Germline CDR1 is SEHNR and CDR2 is FQNEAQ (reference sequence). The ends were cut back, 5 bases at V and 0 bases at J, with 20 bases in the middle. The DNA for the CDR3 is TGTGCCAGCAGCCGACCTTGGGGGGAGAGTAACTCTGGAAACACCATATATTTT. Amino acid sequence: CASSRPWGESNSGNTIYF. Variable domain in full (rest from reference TRBV7-9 and TRBJ1-3): DTGVSQNPRHKITKRGQNVTFRCDPISEHNRLYWYRQTLGQGPEFLTYFQNEAQLEKSRLLSDRFSAERPKGSFSTLEIQRTEQGDSAMYLCASSRPWGESNSGNTIYFGEGSWLTVV.

V is TRBV11-2 and J is TRBJ2-7; D remains unclear. Germline V gene lookup returns CDR1 SGHAT and CDR2 FQNNGV. The CDR3 totals 12 residues. The V end was cut by 5 bases, the J end by 3 bases, with 8 bases between. CDR3 sequence reads: CASSPTLYEQYF. The CDR3 coding sequence is TGTGCCAGCAGCCCCACTCTCTACGAGCAGTACTTC.

The CDR3 sequence is CASSQDYQGSYEQYF. The CDR3 DNA reads TGCGCCAGCAGCCAAGATTACCAGGGCTCCTACGAGCAGTACTTC. The V and J genes are TRBV4-3 and TRBJ2-7, with D perhaps TRBD1 (5 bases). CDR3 length: 15 residues. Germline-derived CDR1 and CDR2 are LGHNA and YSLEER. With 0 bases removed from V and 0 bases from J, the gap between germline ends came to 9 bases.

This chain uses TRBV6-1 with TRBJ1-1; D not resolved. Germline V gene sequence: CDR1 MNHNS, CDR2 SASEGT. The CDR3 sequence is 14 residues long. With 1 base removed from V and 0 bases from J, the gap between germline ends came to 6 bases. CDR3 sequence reads: CASSEGTVNTEAFF. CDR3 DNA: TGTGCCAGCAGTGAAGGGACGGTGAACACTGAAGCTTTCTTT.

This rearrangement joins TRBV4-1 to TRBJ2-2, with TRBD1 as a possible D gene (6 bases). The length of the CDR3 is 15 residues. Germline CDR1 is MGHRA and CDR2 is YSYEKL. Trimming pared 0 bases from V and 1 base from J, leaving 6 bases between. Here the CDR3 DNA reads TGCGCCAGCAGCCAAGAGGGACAGAACACCGGGGAGCTGTTTTTT. Its translation: CASSQEGQNTGELFF.

V and J are TRBV2 and TRBJ2-7; D is perhaps TRBD1 or TRBD2 (5 bases each). Germline CDR1 and CDR2: SNHLY and FYNNEI. The CDR3 runs 13 residues. Trimming left V 10 bases short and J 5 bases short, with 18 bases between. CDR3 region: CATGALRLDEQYF. DNA for the CDR3: TGTGCCACCGGGGCCCTGAGACTCGACGAGCAGTACTTC.

The gene calls are TRBV7-9 and TRBJ1-2; D gene uncertain. Between the trimmed V and J ends, which lost 5 bases and 2 bases, there was a span of 9 bases. There are 13 residues in the CDR3. Germline V gene lookup returns CDR1 SEHNR and CDR2 FQNEAQ (reference sequence). CDR3 amino acids: CASSPLKNYGYTF. CDR3 nucleotide sequence: TGTGCCAGCAGCCCGCTAAAGAACTATGGCTACACCTTC.

The rearrangement uses TRBV9 and TRBJ2-2; D might be TRBD1 or TRBD2, each matching 5 bases. Germline V gene lookup returns CDR1 SGDLS and CDR2 YYNGEE. This CDR3 region has 16 residues. Trimming took 3 bases from V and 0 from J, leaving 12 bases between them. CDR3 region: CASSAPGTSNTGELFF. CDR3 DNA: TGTGCCAGCAGCGCACCCGGGACGTCGAACACCGGGGAGCTGTTTTTT.